The T cell receptor beta chain described here comes from a study of shared clonotypes between healthy human individuals. Replicate sorted-subset PCRs were loaded with around 0.2 ug DNA, 30,000 to 35,000 T cell genomes. Assay: immunoSEQ multiplex PCR; the TCRdb copy retains only in-frame clones and omits some. This sample carries some 2,000,000 clones, over 85% of them seen once, and the ten largest clones take 0.13%. Germline V CDR1 and CDR2: MNHNS, SASEGT. The CDR3 runs 13 residues. V lost 7 bases, J lost 3 bases, and 4 bases stayed unmatched. The source material was naive CD4+ T cells sorted from blood. As to subset: CD45RA+ positively selected. The TCR comes from a man aged 18 to 29 in good health. The chain is built from TRBV6-1 and TRBJ2-7; 9 bases map to TRBD1. The chain's CDR3 is CASTGTGFYEQYF. The CDR3 bases are TGTGCCAGCACGGGGACAGGGTTCTACGAGCAGTACTTC.